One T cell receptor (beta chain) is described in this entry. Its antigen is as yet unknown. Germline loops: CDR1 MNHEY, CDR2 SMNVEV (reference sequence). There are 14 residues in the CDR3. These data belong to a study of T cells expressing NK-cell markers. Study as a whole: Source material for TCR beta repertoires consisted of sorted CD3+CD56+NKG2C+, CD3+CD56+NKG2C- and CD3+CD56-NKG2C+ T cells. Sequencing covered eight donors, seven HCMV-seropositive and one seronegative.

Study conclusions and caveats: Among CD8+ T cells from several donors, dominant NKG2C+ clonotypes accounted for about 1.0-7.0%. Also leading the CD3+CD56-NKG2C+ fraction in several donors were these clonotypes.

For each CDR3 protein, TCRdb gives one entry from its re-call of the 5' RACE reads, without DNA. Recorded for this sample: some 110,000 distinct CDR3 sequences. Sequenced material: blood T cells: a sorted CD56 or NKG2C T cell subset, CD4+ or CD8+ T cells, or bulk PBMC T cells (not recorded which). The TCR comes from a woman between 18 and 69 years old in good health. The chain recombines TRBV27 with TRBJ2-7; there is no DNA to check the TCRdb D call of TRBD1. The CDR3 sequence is CASSSTGTGDEQYF.